This entry describes one T cell receptor beta chain. The target antigen is unknown. The data stem from a study of beta chain features in type 1 diabetes. Points from the study as a whole: More deletions and fewer insertions at VDJ junctions were found in patients with type 1 diabetes. The study found that naive, central memory and Treg TCRB repertoires appeared more similar in patients than in healthy donors. It was not settled here whether HLA type affects TCRB rearrangement. Sequencing from cDNA could over-represent high-TCR-expressing cells.

This CDR3 is 13 amino acids long. Per the germline V gene, CDR1 is ENHRY and CDR2 is SYGVKD. Trimming took 7 bases from V and 3 from J, leaving 10 bases between them. Expressed TCRB transcripts were sequenced because the isolated RNA had all been reverse transcribed beforehand. Data came from immunoSEQ multiplex PCR; TCRdb stores just in-frame clones and leaves some out. The sample includes 250,000 to 350,000 clones, about 11% of them seen just once. The specimen was naive CD4+ T cells from blood. The receptor comes from a woman younger than 45 in good health. This chain uses TRBV10-3 with TRBJ1-5; tentatively, D is TRBD1 (5 bases). The CDR3: CAITQGLNQPQHF. CDR3 DNA sequence: TGTGCCATCACCCAGGGCCTCAATCAGCCCCAGCATTTT.